This T cell receptor beta chain was recorded in a study of T-cell reconstitution after alpha-beta-depleted transplantation in children. Broader study findings: Surviving recipient T cells and thymic progenitors underlay high day-60 TCRbeta diversity in some patients. It was reported that alpha-beta T cells came from several hundred expanded graft clones (about two months after transplant). Counts and diversity of T cells one year after transplant came mostly from newly produced T cells.

Unique molecular identifiers were incorporated during preparation of the TCRbeta library. In TCRdb, the PCR reads were re-called with MiXCR into one record per CDR3 protein. Here the sample spans about 200,000 distinct CDR3 sequences, under 8.5% being singletons. In this sample, this clonotype turned up many times. Its specificity is unknown. Specimen: PBMCs, collected before TCRalphabeta/CD19-depleted stem cell transplant. This sequence originates from a boy aged 2 to 10 with acute lymphoblastic leukemia, due to receive a stem cell transplant.

The CDR3 DNA reads TGTGCCAGCGACAAACCCGGCGAGACCCAGTACTTC. This codes for CASDKPGETQYF. The chain has TRBV6-2 or TRBV6-3 and TRBJ2-5; D unclear. The germline CDR1 and CDR2 sequences are MNHEY and SVGEGT. V lost 8 bases to trimming and J lost 5 bases, with 12 bases between them. This CDR3 comprises 12 residues.